The T cell receptor beta chain described here comes from a study of blood T cells in healthy people across ages. Study-level results: Diversity of TCR beta per million T cells declined in a roughly linear way with age.

A second PCR of 7 to 11 cycles used a sample-barcoded 5' primer and a J-beta primer mix. The study obtained at least 2.5 million CDR3-containing paired-end reads from every sample. TCRdb itself ran the 5' RACE reads through MiXCR, one entry per CDR3 protein. The profile shows around 940,000 distinct CDR3 sequences, 45% to 60% of them singletons. Healthy Russian Caucasian donors spanned ages about 6 to 100 years. CDR3 size: 13 residues. Germline V gives CDR1 SQVTM, CDR2 ANQGSEA. This clonotype has just one count. The antigen is undetermined. The junction and the germline gene differ at one end; a read error may be behind it.

The chain uses TRBV29-1 and TRBJ2-3, with D perhaps TRBD2 (6 bases). Sequences were obtained from blood. The receptor's source is a woman aged 55-70 years in good health. The CDR3 nucleotides are TGCAACGTTGGAGTAGCGGTCGCAGATACGCAGTATTTT. Its protein product is CNVGVAVADTQYF.